This T cell receptor (beta chain) was observed in a study of control samples from healthy donors and cancer patients. In its sample, this clone was seen once. TCRdb's copy holds only in-frame clones and misses some; the assay was immunoSEQ multiplex PCR. The table has 80,000 or so clones, approximately 89% seen once. V lost 0 bases, J lost 3 bases, and 8 bases lay in between. Germline CDR1 is SQVTM and CDR2 is ANQGSEA. This CDR3 has 13 amino acids. The sequence came from a man in his forties or fifties in good health. The specimen sequenced was blood. The gene calls are TRBV29-1 and TRBJ1-2, with D possibly TRBD1 on 6 matching bases. The CDR3 nucleotides are TGCAGCGTTGAAGATCGGACAGACTATGGCTACACCTTC. Residues: CSVEDRTDYGYTF.